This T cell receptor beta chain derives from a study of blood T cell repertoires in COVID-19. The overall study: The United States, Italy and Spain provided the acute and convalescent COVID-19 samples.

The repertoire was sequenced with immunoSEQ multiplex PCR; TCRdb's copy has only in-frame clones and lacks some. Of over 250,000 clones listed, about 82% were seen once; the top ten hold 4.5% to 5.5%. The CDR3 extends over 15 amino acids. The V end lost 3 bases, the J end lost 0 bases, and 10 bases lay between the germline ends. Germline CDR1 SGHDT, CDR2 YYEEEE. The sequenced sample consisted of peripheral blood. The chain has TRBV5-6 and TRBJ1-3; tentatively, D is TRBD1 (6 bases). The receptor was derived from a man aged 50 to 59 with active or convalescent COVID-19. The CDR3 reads CASSWTQGSGNTIYF. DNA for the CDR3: TGTGCCAGCAGCTGGACACAGGGCTCTGGAAACACCATATATTTT.